This is a list of T cell receptor beta chains from one sample in a study of blood T cell repertoires in COVID-19. TCRdb keeps only in-frame clones here, not all; method: immunoSEQ multiplex PCR. This sample has some 220,000 clones, with about 80% found just once. Sample: peripheral blood. These receptors all come from a woman in her 30s who had recovered from COVID-19. Both conserved end residues are part of each CDR3. A D gene is named only where the DNA matches it firmly. Some rows have no size entry. The others give once, few or many, or a class for an expanded clone.

clone_size	v_call	j_call	d_call	cdr3_aa	cdr3_nt
NA	TRBV3-1/TRBV3-2	TRBJ1-1	TRBD1	CASSIWTGTEAFF	TGTGCCAGCAGCATATGGACAGGGACTGAAGCTTTCTTT
NA	TRBV30	TRBJ2-2	TRBD2	CAWSVPLAGGGELFF	TGTGCCTGGAGTGTGCCTCTAGCGGGAGGTGGGGAGCTGTTTTTT
NA	TRBV11-2	TRBJ2-5	NA	CASSSPPGRRQETQYF	TGTGCCAGCAGCTCCCCTCCGGGAAGGCGCCAAGAGACCCAGTACTTC
NA	TRBV6-5	TRBJ2-2	TRBD1	CASSGQGSVTGELFF	TGTGCCAGCAGCGGACAGGGTTCGGTGACCGGGGAGCTGTTTTTT
NA	TRBV5-1	TRBJ2-2	TRBD2	CASRSATSANTGELFF	TGCGCCAGCAGGTCGGCAACTAGCGCAAACACCGGGGAGCTGTTTTTT
NA	TRBV27	TRBJ1-5	NA	CASRHQGGTSNQPQHF	TGTGCCAGCAGGCATCAAGGGGGTACTAGCAATCAGCCCCAGCATTTT
NA	TRBV11-3	TRBJ2-3	NA	CASSPGTSVRGDTQYF	TGTGCCAGCAGCCCCGGGACTTCCGTCCGGGGGGATACGCAGTATTTT
NA	TRBV7-6	TRBJ2-3	TRBD2	CASSLALAGGADTQYF	TGTGCCAGCAGCTTAGCGCTAGCGGGGGGCGCAGATACGCAGTATTTT
NA	TRBV6-5	TRBJ2-7	TRBD2	CASSYPLAGAPYEQYF	TGTGCCAGCAGTTACCCCTTAGCGGGAGCCCCGTACGAGCAGTACTTC
NA	TRBV2	TRBJ2-3	TRBD2	CASSGAGGPADTQYF	TGTGCCAGCAGTGGAGCGGGAGGGCCGGCAGATACGCAGTATTTT
once	TRBV9	TRBJ2-3	NA	CASSVETSWGTDTQYF	TGTGCCAGCAGCGTAGAAACTAGCTGGGGCACAGATACGCAGTATTTT
NA	TRBV9	TRBJ2-2	TRBD2	CASSPSPLSLAGGTGELFF	TGTGCCAGCAGCCCAAGCCCCCTCTCACTAGCGGGAGGGACCGGGGAGCTGTTTTTT
many	TRBV28	TRBJ2-1	NA	CASSPGISNHNEQFF	TGTGCCAGCAGCCCCGGGATCTCGAACCACAATGAGCAGTTCTTC
NA	TRBV13	TRBJ2-7	TRBD1	CASSFSYTTGGSEQYF	TGTGCCAGCAGCTTCTCCTATACCACAGGGGGCAGCGAGCAGTACTTC
NA	TRBV11-2	TRBJ1-6	TRBD1	CASSLEGYRGNSPLHF	TGTGCCAGCAGCTTAGAGGGTTACAGGGGGAATTCACCCCTCCACTTT
NA	TRBV30	TRBJ2-3	NA	CAWSPPRGGASDTQYF	TGTGCCTGGAGTCCCCCCAGAGGGGGAGCGTCAGATACGCAGTATTTT
NA	TRBV28	TRBJ2-3	TRBD2	CASSSLAKQTDTQYF	TGTGCCAGCAGTTCACTAGCGAAGCAGACAGATACGCAGTATTTT
NA	TRBV6-5	TRBJ2-1	NA	CASSYGGYYNEQFF	TGTGCCAGCAGTTACGGCGGGTACTACAATGAGCAGTTCTTC
NA	TRBV10-3	TRBJ2-7	TRBD1	CAISESGTDEKFYEQYF	TGTGCCATCAGTGAGTCTGGGACAGACGAAAAGTTCTACGAGCAGTACTTC
NA	TRBV4-1	TRBJ1-2	NA	CASSLSGDYGYTF	TGCGCCAGCAGCCTTTCGGGGGACTATGGCTACACCTTC
NA	TRBV19	TRBJ2-7	TRBD2	CATRRGTSASPYEQYF	TGTGCCACCCGGAGGGGGACTAGCGCGTCCCCCTACGAGCAGTACTTC
NA	TRBV18	TRBJ2-1	NA	CASSPTRGAYNEQFF	TGTGCCAGCTCACCTACCAGGGGGGCCTACAATGAGCAGTTCTTC
medium-sized	TRBV7-9	TRBJ2-7	TRBD1	CASSHRDRNYEQYF	TGTGCCAGCAGCCACCGGGACAGAAACTACGAGCAGTACTTC
NA	TRBV5-1	TRBJ1-1	NA	CASSFTGITEAFF	TGCGCCAGCAGCTTTACGGGGATTACTGAAGCTTTCTTT
few	TRBV18	TRBJ2-2	NA	CASSPGGSTGELFF	TGTGCCAGCTCCCCAGGGGGGAGCACCGGGGAGCTGTTTTTT
NA	TRBV27	TRBJ2-7	NA	CASSLEAGGQQYF	TGTGCCAGCAGTTTAGAGGCAGGAGGTCAGCAGTACTTC
NA	TRBV19	TRBJ2-1	TRBD1	CASSEPGQPYNEQFF	TGTGCCAGTAGTGAACCGGGACAGCCTTACAATGAGCAGTTCTTC
NA	TRBV7-3	TRBJ2-3	NA	CASRPQGDTQYF	TGTGCCAGCAGACCTCAGGGAGATACGCAGTATTTT
NA	TRBV5-4	TRBJ2-1	TRBD2	CASSLSSGNEQFF	TGTGCCAGCAGCTTGTCTAGCGGTAATGAGCAGTTCTTC
once	TRBV6-5	TRBJ1-2	TRBD1	CASSPRGRGDGYTF	TGTGCCAGCAGCCCCCGCGGCAGGGGGGATGGCTACACCTTC
NA	TRBV7-9	TRBJ2-3	TRBD2	CASSLPIGREADTQYF	TGTGCCAGCAGCTTACCTATAGGACGGGAGGCAGATACGCAGTATTTT
NA	TRBV3-1/TRBV3-2	TRBJ2-1	NA	CASSLPGASKEQFF	TGTGCCAGCAGCCTCCCAGGGGCTAGCAAGGAGCAGTTCTTC
NA	TRBV10-2	TRBJ2-3	TRBD2	CASRGLAGTDTQYF	TGCGCCAGCCGCGGACTAGCGGGCACAGATACGCAGTATTTT
NA	TRBV15	TRBJ2-2	TRBD2	CATSNSGKNTGELFF	TGTGCCACCAGCAATAGCGGGAAGAACACCGGGGAGCTGTTTTTT
NA	TRBV7-2	TRBJ2-7	TRBD2	CASSSGDYSYEQYF	TGTGCCAGCAGCTCCGGGGACTACAGCTACGAGCAGTACTTC